This paragraph reports one TCR beta chain. This sample is drawn from a study of blood T cell repertoires in COVID-19. Study overall: There were acute and convalescent COVID-19 samples, and they came from the United States, Italy and Spain. T cells, B-cell-depleted T cells, or PBMCs provided the cDNA or gDNA that served as material.

Authors' processing steps: Quantification of nucleated cells was approximated via reference gene primer amplification. Sequenced by immunoSEQ multiplex PCR; TCRdb stores in-frame clones only, minus some. The V and J calls and clone size were taken over from that table, and D and trimming were inferred from the DNA. The sample holds 150,000 to 200,000 clones, roughly 90% seen once. The CDR3 is 13 residues long. Germline loops: CDR1 MNHEY, CDR2 SVGAGI. V trimming: 5 bases; J trimming: 8 bases; junction bases outside the gene matches: 6. The sequenced sample consisted of peripheral blood. The V call is TRBV6-5, the J call TRBJ1-2, with 9 bases that match TRBD1. The source is a man aged 60 to 75 with active or convalescent COVID-19. The CDR3 here is CASSRDRVGGYTF. CDR3 nucleotides: TGTGCCAGCAGTCGGGACAGGGTGGGAGGCTACACCTTC.